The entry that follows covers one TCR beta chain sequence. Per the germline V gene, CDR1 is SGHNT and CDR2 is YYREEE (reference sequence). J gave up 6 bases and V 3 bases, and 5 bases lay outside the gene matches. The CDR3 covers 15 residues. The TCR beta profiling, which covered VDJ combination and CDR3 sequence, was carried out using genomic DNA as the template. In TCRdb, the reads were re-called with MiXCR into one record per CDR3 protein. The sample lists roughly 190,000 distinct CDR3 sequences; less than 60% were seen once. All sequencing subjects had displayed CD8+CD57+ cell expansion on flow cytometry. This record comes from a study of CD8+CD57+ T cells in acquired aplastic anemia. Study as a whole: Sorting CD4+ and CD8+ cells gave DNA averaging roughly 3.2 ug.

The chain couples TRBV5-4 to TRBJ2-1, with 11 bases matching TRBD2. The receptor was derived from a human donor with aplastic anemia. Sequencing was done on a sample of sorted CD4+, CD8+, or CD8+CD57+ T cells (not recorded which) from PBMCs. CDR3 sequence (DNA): TGTGCCAGCAGCTCCATAGCGGGAGGGGTCAATGAGCAGTTCTTC. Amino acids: CASSSIAGGVNEQFF.